This entry lists 21 T cell receptor beta chains sequenced from one sample in a study of blood T cell repertoires in COVID-19. Profiling relied on immunoSEQ multiplex PCR, and the TCRdb table lists in-frame clones only, not all of them. The sample yields 150,000 to 200,000 clones, approximately 80% seen once. What was sequenced was PBMCs or T cells enriched from blood (not recorded which). All receptors come from a woman between 55 and 75 years old who had recovered from COVID-19.

This CDR3 reads CASSEVGTGGGEQFF. The CDR3 DNA follows: TGTGCCAGCAGTGAAGTTGGGACAGGGGGCGGTGAGCAGTTCTTC. The chain carries TRBV2 and TRBJ2-1, with 12 bases lining up with TRBD1. The V segment lost 1 base and the J segment 9 bases; nucleotides outside the gene matches: 4. Germline CDR1 reads SNHLY; CDR2 reads FYNNEI. The CDR3 has 15 residues.

The chain couples TRBV9 to TRBJ2-1, with TRBD2 identical over 7 bases. This CDR3 has 14 residues. Trimming cost V 3 bases and J 8 bases; bases outside gene matches: 8. Per germline, CDR1 SGDLS and CDR2 YYNGEE. The CDR3 loop is CASSAASGAYEQFF. In nucleotides, the CDR3 is TGTGCCAGCAGCGCCGCGAGCGGGGCCTATGAGCAGTTCTTC.

The V gene is TRBV7-9, the J gene TRBJ2-5; 13 nucleotides agree with TRBD2. The CDR3 is 18 amino acids. V shed 0 bases and J 0 bases; nucleotides not matched to a gene: 4. The V gene's germline CDR1 is SEHNR and CDR2 FQNEAQ (reference sequence). For the CDR3, the DNA is TGTGCCAGCAGCTTAGCGGGGACTAGCGGGGATAACCAAGAGACCCAGTACTTC. Translated, it gives CASSLAGTSGDNQETQYF.

The rearrangement joins TRBV27 to TRBJ1-1; D ambiguous. The CDR3 is 16 amino acids. Trimming left V 4 bases short and J 4 bases short, with 19 bases between. Germline V lookup: CDR1 MNHEY, CDR2 SMNVEV (reference sequence). The CDR3 DNA follows: TGTGCCAGCAGTTGGCAGTCTAGCAAATTCTCCACTGAAGCTTTCTTT. Its protein is CASSWQSSKFSTEAFF.

The chain combines TRBV27 with TRBJ1-2, with 7 bases fitting TRBD1. Germline lookup yields CDR1 MNHEY and CDR2 SMNVEV (reference sequence). V lost 2 bases to trimming and J lost 4 bases; unmatched junction nucleotides: 7. CDR3 length equals 15 residues. CDR3 nucleotide sequence: TGTGCCAGCAGTTTAGATCCCCGGACAGGCTATGGCTACACCTTC. Translation: CASSLDPRTGYGYTF.

There are a few counts of this clone. This rearrangement joins TRBV5-5 to TRBJ1-4, with TRBD1 as a possible D gene (5 bases). CDR1 is SGHKS and CDR2 is YYEKEE in the germline V gene (reference sequence). Trimming removed 4 bases at V and 2 bases at J, with 15 bases between. This CDR3 region has 16 residues. As DNA, the CDR3 is TGTGCCAGCAGCCGGAGCGGGTGGGGGACTAATGAAAAACTGTTTTTT. It is translated as CASSRSGWGTNEKLFF.

V gene TRBV7-9 combines with J gene TRBJ2-1; the D is unclear. Germline CDR1 reads SEHNR; CDR2 reads FQNEAQ (reference sequence). The CDR3 is 12 residues long. V gave up 5 bases and J gave up 7 bases, with 9 bases separating them. This CDR3 is CASSLSPNEQFF. DNA of the CDR3: TGTGCCAGCAGCCTATCCCCTAATGAGCAGTTCTTC. Filled out from reference TRBV7-9 and TRBJ2-1, the complete variable domain reads DTGVSQNPRHKITKRGQNVTFRCDPISEHNRLYWYRQTLGQGPEFLTYFQNEAQLEKSRLLSDRFSAERPKGSFSTLEIQRTEQGDSAMYLCASSLSPNEQFFGPGTRLTVL.

This chain uses TRBV3-1 (or the pseudogene TRBV3-2) with TRBJ2-5; 7 bases agree with TRBD1. This CDR3 has 14 residues. Germline lookup yields CDR1 LGHDT and CDR2 YNNKEL (reference sequence). Trimming cost V 2 bases and J 2 bases; bases outside gene matches: 2. Here the CDR3 DNA reads TGTGCCAGCAGCCAATGGGACAGACAAGAGACCCAGTACTTC. Translating it yields CASSQWDRQETQYF.

This chain joins TRBV30 and TRBJ1-1; no firm D call. The germline gives CDR1 GTSNPN, CDR2 SVGIG (reference sequence). The CDR3 length is 14 residues. Trimming stripped 0 bases from V and 0 bases from J, with 8 bases between. The CDR3 nucleotides are TGTGCCTGGAGTGTACACAGTTTGAACACTGAAGCTTTCTTT. It specifies CAWSVHSLNTEAFF.

The chain recombines TRBV7-2 with TRBJ1-2; TRBD1 matches at 8 bases. CDR1 is SGHTA and CDR2 is FQGNSA in the germline V gene. V lost 2 bases and J lost 5; bases outside the gene matches: 19. The CDR3 runs to 19 residues. CDR3 sequence: CASSLKPQIAGTGRYGYTF. In DNA form, the CDR3 reads TGTGCCAGCAGCTTAAAACCCCAGATTGCCGGGACAGGACGGTATGGCTACACCTTC. Combining the CDR3 with reference TRBV7-2 and TRBJ1-2 gives the whole variable domain GAGVSQSPSNKVTEKGKDVELRCDPISGHTALYWYRQSLGQGLEFLIYFQGNSAPDKSGLPSDRFSAERTGGSVSTLTIQRTQQEDSAVYLCASSLKPQIAGTGRYGYTFGSGTRLTVV.

The V and J genes are TRBV6-5 and TRBJ2-7; 13 bases map to TRBD2. CDR1 and CDR2 from the germline V gene are MNHEY and SVGAGI. J was trimmed by 10 bases and V by 6 bases; bases with no gene match: 6. This CDR3 comprises 13 residues. The CDR3 sequence: CASRTGTSGEQYF. CDR3 DNA: TGTGCCAGCAGGACCGGGACTAGCGGGGAACAGTACTTC.

The chain recombines TRBV18 with TRBJ2-7, with 11 bases identical to TRBD2. Looked up from germline, CDR1 is KGHSH and CDR2 is LQKENI. The trim removed 3 bases at V and 4 bases at J, leaving 5 bases unmatched. CDR3 length: 15 amino acids. DNA for the CDR3: TGTGCCAGCTCACCTACTAGCGGGGGCGTTTACGAGCAGTACTTC. It encodes CASSPTSGGVYEQYF.

The chain has TRBV18 and TRBJ2-3; no definite D call. The CDR3 contains 15 residues. V was cut by 4 bases and J by 0 bases, with 11 bases left in between. Germline-derived CDR1 and CDR2 are KGHSH and LQKENI. Here the CDR3 DNA reads TGTGCCAGCTCACTGACTGACGAAAGCACAGATACGCAGTATTTT. This gives the protein CASSLTDESTDTQYF.

The chain has TRBV6-5 and TRBJ2-7; 9 bases map to TRBD1. Germline CDR1 reads MNHEY; CDR2 reads SVGAGI. Trimming took 7 bases from V and 4 from J; bases not matched to a gene: 8. This CDR3 region has 14 residues. This chain's CDR3 is CASTLRDRAYEQYF. CDR3 nucleotides: TGTGCCAGCACCCTCCGGGACAGGGCTTACGAGCAGTACTTC.

The table lists this clone with a few counts. The rearrangement joins TRBV6-6 to TRBJ2-7, with TRBD2 as a possible D gene (6 bases). Trimming removed 6 bases from V and 5 bases from J, with 20 bases in between. From germline, CDR1 is MNHNY and CDR2 SVGAGI (reference sequence). This CDR3 comprises 15 residues. For the CDR3, the DNA is TGTGCCAGCAGCCGCTCTAGCGCCGGGGGAGACGAGCAGTACTTC. Translating it yields CASSRSSAGGDEQYF.

The rearrangement joins TRBV19 to TRBJ1-2; no firm D call. Germline CDR1 reads LNHDA; CDR2 reads SQIVND (reference sequence). This CDR3 comprises 14 residues. V lost 2 bases, J lost 8 bases, and 15 bases lay in between. CDR3 coding DNA: TGTGCCAGTAGTATACCGTCCCCGGGTGGCGGCTACACCTTC. Residues: CASSIPSPGGGYTF.

The chain is built from TRBV5-6 and TRBJ1-3, with 8 bases matching TRBD1. V dropped 1 base and J dropped 2; count of bases not matched to a gene: 2. Germline CDR1 reads SGHDT; CDR2 reads YYEEEE. The CDR3 has 15 amino acids. The CDR3 nucleotides are TGTGCCAGCAGCTTGTGGACAGGGACTGGAAACACCATATATTTT. It translates to CASSLWTGTGNTIYF.

This clone was counted only a few times. The chain employs TRBV7-9 and TRBJ1-2; the D is unclear. The CDR3 is 13 amino acids. Trimming stripped 1 base from V and 8 bases from J, with 11 bases between. Germline V gene lookup returns CDR1 SEHNR and CDR2 FQNEAQ (reference sequence). CDR3 DNA: TGTGCCAGCAGCTTAGATAGGCTCAGGGGCTACACCTTC. It specifies CASSLDRLRGYTF. Filled out from reference TRBV7-9 and TRBJ1-2, the complete variable domain reads DTGVSQNPRHKITKRGQNVTFRCDPISEHNRLYWYRQTLGQGPEFLTYFQNEAQLEKSRLLSDRFSAERPKGSFSTLEIQRTEQGDSAMYLCASSLDRLRGYTFGSGTRLTVV.

The rearrangement uses TRBV9 and TRBJ1-2; TRBD1 agrees at 10 bases. CDR1 is SGDLS, CDR2 YYNGEE, per germline. The CDR3 sequence is 16 residues long. With 0 bases clipped from V and 6 bases from J, the junction kept 8 bases outside the gene matches. CDR3 amino acids: CASSVGDRGREDGYTF. CDR3 nucleotide sequence: TGTGCCAGCAGCGTAGGCGACAGGGGGCGCGAGGATGGCTACACCTTC.

This clone occurred once. The chain couples TRBV28 to TRBJ2-5; a weak D match, TRBD1 (5 bases). Germline CDR1 is MDHEN and CDR2 is SYDVKM. V was shortened by 6 bases and J by 1 base, with 9 bases between the two germline ends. CDR3 length: 13 amino acids. CDR3 nucleotides: TGTGCCAGCAGCGACAGCGCCCAAGAGACCCAGTACTTC. As protein: CASSDSAQETQYF.

The V and J genes are TRBV3-1 (or the pseudogene TRBV3-2) and TRBJ2-4; D may be TRBD2 (5 bases). Trimming took 3 bases from V and 10 from J, leaving 19 bases between them. The CDR3 sequence is 15 residues long. Germline values: CDR1 LGHDT, CDR2 YNNKEL (reference sequence). As DNA, the CDR3 is TGTGCCAGCAGCCAGGGGTTCCCGGGGAGAACTATTCAGTACTTC. Protein: CASSQGFPGRTIQYF.